The 23 T cell receptor beta chains below come from one sample, sequenced in a study of OX40 agonist ivuxolimab in advanced cancers. Assay: immunoSEQ multiplex PCR; the TCRdb copy retains only in-frame clones and omits some. This sample has around 27,000 clones; approximately 81% occur once, and the top ten carry 20% to 25%. This material consisted of CD4+ or CD8+ T cells sorted from blood, taken in a trial of the OX40 agonist ivuxolimab. All receptors derive from an adult with an advanced solid tumor such as melanoma, head and neck, liver or kidney cancer.

V is TRBV27 and J is TRBJ2-7; D might be TRBD2 (6 bases). The CDR3 runs 16 residues. V lost 4 bases, J lost 0 bases, and 16 bases lay in between. Germline V gene data show CDR1 as MNHEY and CDR2 as SMNVEV (reference sequence). The CDR3 sequence is CASSSAGGRDSYEQYF. The CDR3 DNA sequence: TGTGCCAGCAGTTCAGCCGGGGGACGGGACTCCTACGAGCAGTACTTC.

This chain uses TRBV7-9 with TRBJ2-4; tentatively, D is TRBD2 (6 bases). The V gene's germline CDR1 is SEHNR and CDR2 FQNEAQ (reference sequence). The CDR3 has 15 residues. Deletions cut 6 bases from V and 1 base from J, with 13 bases between. The CDR3 bases are TGTGCCAGCAGTGGATCTGGGGGGGCCAAAAACATTCAGTACTTC. This encodes CASSGSGGAKNIQYF.

This sequence joins TRBV9 and TRBJ2-7; D could derive from TRBD1 or TRBD2 (5 bases each). The CDR3 consists of 12 residues. V lost 4 bases to trimming and J lost 6 bases, with 11 bases between them. Germline V gives CDR1 SGDLS, CDR2 YYNGEE. The CDR3 loop is CASSLGTGEQYF. The CDR3 DNA is TGTGCCAGCAGCCTGGGGACGGGCGAGCAGTACTTC.

This clone was seen a handful of times. The gene calls are TRBV28 and TRBJ1-3; D is possibly TRBD1 (5 bases). CDR3 size: 15 residues. The germline V gene has CDR1 MDHEN and CDR2 SYDVKM. V was pared by 4 bases and J by 4 bases, with 14 bases between. This CDR3 reads CASSSSGWSGNTIYF. In DNA form, the CDR3 reads TGTGCCAGCAGTTCTTCAGGGTGGTCCGGAAACACCATATATTTT.

J is TRBJ2-6 and V is TRBV19; a weak D match, TRBD1 (5 bases). This CDR3 has 15 residues. V dropped 10 bases and J dropped 0 bases, with 13 bases sitting between them. CDR1 and CDR2 (germline): LNHDA, SQIVND (reference sequence). The CDR3 DNA sequence: TGTGCCACCGGTGGGGCGCGCTCTGGGGCCAACGTCCTGACTTTC. This translates into CATGGARSGANVLTF.

This chain links TRBV19 with TRBJ2-1; TRBD2 is a possible D gene (5 bases). V gave up 3 bases and J gave up 9 bases, with 12 bases separating them. Germline-derived CDR1 and CDR2 are LNHDA and SQIVND (reference sequence). The CDR3 runs 13 residues. CDR3 loop: CASSIAGGREQFF. DNA for the CDR3: TGTGCCAGTAGTATTGCAGGCGGGCGTGAGCAGTTCTTC.

The chain uses TRBV5-5 and TRBJ2-7; D call uncertain. This CDR3 is 13 amino acids long. Trimming left V 3 bases short and J 0 bases short, with 7 bases between. Germline lookup yields CDR1 SGHKS and CDR2 YYEKEE (reference sequence). This chain's CDR3 is CASSSGSSYEQYF. DNA of the CDR3: TGTGCCAGCAGCTCGGGCAGCTCCTACGAGCAGTACTTC.

The rearrangement joins TRBV19 to TRBJ2-5; TRBD2 might be the D (5 bases). CDR3 length: 12 residues. Trimming took off 1 base at V and 7 bases at J, with 7 bases between the two ends. CDR1 LNHDA and CDR2 SQIVND come from the germline V gene (reference sequence). CDR3 sequence reads: CASSIAAGTQYF. The CDR3, as DNA: TGTGCCAGTAGTATAGCGGCGGGGACCCAGTACTTC.

This chain uses TRBV29-1 with TRBJ1-2; no firm D call. Trimming removed 2 bases from V and 6 bases from J, with 1 base in between. The CDR3 consists of 9 residues. From germline, CDR1 is SQVTM and CDR2 ANQGSEA. CDR3 DNA: TGCAGCGTTGAAAATGGCTACACCTTC. It encodes CSVENGYTF. Together with reference TRBV29-1 and TRBJ1-2, the CDR3 gives the full variable domain: SAVISQKPSRDICQRGTSLTIQCQVDSQVTMMFWYRQQPGQSLTLIATANQGSEATYESGFVIDKFPISRPNLTFSTLTVSNMSPEDSSIYLCSVENGYTFGSGTRLTVV.

This chain joins TRBV5-6 and TRBJ2-1; 12 bases line up with TRBD2. The CDR3 is 14 residues long. Looked up from germline, CDR1 is SGHDT and CDR2 is YYEEEE. With 4 bases clipped from V and 6 bases from J, the junction kept 2 bases outside the gene matches. The CDR3 loop reads CASSRGLAGNEQFF. CDR3 DNA sequence: TGTGCCAGCAGCAGGGGACTAGCGGGCAATGAGCAGTTCTTC.

By sample fraction, this clone is large. J is TRBJ2-6 and V is TRBV6-4; D remains ambiguous. Germline loops: CDR1 MRHNA, CDR2 SNTAGT. V was trimmed by 2 bases and J by 0 bases, leaving 5 bases between them. This CDR3 is built from 15 residues. Written as DNA, the CDR3 is TGTGCCAGCAGTGACAGGTCCTCTGGGGCCAACGTCCTGACTTTC. This gives the protein CASSDRSSGANVLTF.

As DNA, the CDR3 is TGTGCCAGCACCGCCGGGACAGGGTTTACGGATGAGCAGTTCTTC. It translates to CASTAGTGFTDEQFF. The chain joins TRBV2 to TRBJ2-1, with 9 bases that match TRBD1. The CDR3 has 15 amino acids. CDR1 is SNHLY and CDR2 is FYNNEI in the germline V gene. V lost 7 bases to trimming and J lost 8 bases; unmatched junction nucleotides: 12.

This chain joins TRBV5-6 and TRBJ2-7; D gene unclear. The CDR3 has 11 residues. The germline CDR1 and CDR2 sequences are SGHDT and YYEEEE. V was cut by 2 bases and J by 4 bases, with 4 bases left in between. This chain's CDR3 is CASSFSYEQYF. Written as DNA, the CDR3 is TGTGCCAGCAGCTTCAGTTACGAGCAGTACTTC.

The chain couples TRBV9 to TRBJ2-7; tentatively, D is TRBD1 or TRBD2 (5 bases each). The V and J ends lost 0 bases and 2 bases respectively, with 12 bases between them. The CDR3 loop spans 15 amino acids. Germline V lookup: CDR1 SGDLS, CDR2 YYNGEE. The CDR3 spells CASSVGEGSTYEQYF. For the CDR3, the DNA is TGTGCCAGCAGCGTAGGTGAGGGGAGCACCTACGAGCAGTACTTC. Drawing the rest from reference TRBV9 and TRBJ2-7, the complete variable domain is DSGVTQTPKHLITATGQRVTLRCSPRSGDLSVYWYQQSLDQGLQFLIQYYNGEERAKGNILERFSAQQFPDLHSELNLSSLELGDSALYFCASSVGEGSTYEQYFGPGTRLTVT.

V usage is TRBV7-8 and J usage is TRBJ1-2, with TRBD1 identical over 7 bases. The CDR3 is 15 amino acids. Germline CDR1 reads SGHVS; CDR2 reads FQNEAQ. J lost 5 bases, V lost 5 bases, and 11 bases had no gene match. Here the CDR3 DNA reads TGTGCCAGCAGCCCGGGGGGAGGGGGCGGATATGGCTACACCTTC. Protein sequence: CASSPGGGGGYGYTF.

The V and J genes are TRBV13 and TRBJ1-2; a possible D gene is TRBD1 (6 bases). The germline gives CDR1 PRHDT, CDR2 FYEKMQ (reference sequence). V gave up 4 bases and J gave up 4 bases, with 19 bases separating them. CDR3 length: 16 residues. CDR3 sequence (DNA): TGTGCCAGCAGCTCAACCCAGGGGTCGGTCTCCTATGGCTACACCTTC. It is translated as CASSSTQGSVSYGYTF.

This clone came up a few times. The gene calls are TRBV4-1 and TRBJ1-5; D call uncertain. Trimming pared 4 bases from V and 4 bases from J, leaving 8 bases between. Looked up from germline, CDR1 is MGHRA and CDR2 is YSYEKL. This CDR3 comprises 13 residues. Written as DNA, the CDR3 is TGCGCCAGCAGCCCTCGAACAAATCAGCCCCAGCATTTT. It yields the protein CASSPRTNQPQHF.

In this sample, this clone turned up a few times. The chain links TRBV28 to TRBJ1-4; 8 bases are shared with TRBD1. This CDR3 comprises 16 residues. V lost 2 bases, J lost 8 bases, and 10 bases stayed unmatched. Germline CDR1 and CDR2: MDHEN and SYDVKM. In DNA, the CDR3 is TGTGCCAGCAGTTTACGGGAAACAGGGGGGGAAGAAAAACTGTTTTTT. Amino acids: CASSLRETGGEEKLFF. Drawing the rest from reference TRBV28 and TRBJ1-4, the complete variable domain is DVKVTQSSRYLVKRTGEKVFLECVQDMDHENMFWYRQDPGLGLRLIYFSYDVKMKEKGDIPEGYSVSREKKERFSLILESASTNQTSMYLCASSLRETGGEEKLFFGSGTQLSVL.

The chain carries TRBV7-9 and TRBJ2-7; 8 bases are a match to TRBD1. With V trimmed by 1 base and J by 2 bases, 1 base remained unmatched. The CDR3 consists of 14 residues. Germline V gene lookup returns CDR1 SEHNR and CDR2 FQNEAQ (reference sequence). The CDR3 loop reads CASSLGDRTYEQYF. The DNA for the CDR3 is TGTGCCAGCAGCTTAGGGGACAGGACCTACGAGCAGTACTTC.

V is TRBV5-1 and J is TRBJ2-1, with 13 bases fitting TRBD2. Germline V CDR1 and CDR2: SGHRS, YFSETQ. The J segment lost 2 bases and the V segment lost 4 bases, leaving 6 bases of the junction unmatched. The CDR3 is made up of 17 amino acids. CDR3 nucleotides: TGCGCCAGCAGCGGGGGACTAGCGGGGACTACCTACAATGAGCAGTTCTTC. Translation gives CASSGGLAGTTYNEQFF. Based on the CDR3 plus reference TRBV5-1 and TRBJ2-1, the full variable domain is KAGVTQTPRYLIKTRGQQVTLSCSPISGHRSVSWYQQTPGQGLQFLFEYFSETQRNKGNFPGRFSGRQFSNSRSEMNVSTLELGDSALYLCASSGGLAGTTYNEQFFGPGTRLTVL.

This clone was counted a few times. The rearrangement links TRBV6-1 to TRBJ2-1; 11 positions match TRBD2. Germline assignment: CDR1 MNHNS and CDR2 SASEGT. This CDR3 comprises 15 residues. Losses at the gene ends were 0 bases for V and 6 bases for J; bases not matched to a gene: 1. CDR3 sequence (DNA): TGTGCCAGCAGTGAAGCTAGCGGGGGGGCCAATGAGCAGTTCTTC. This codes for CASSEASGGANEQFF.

The chain recombines TRBV25-1 with TRBJ2-4; 11 nucleotides line up with TRBD2. CDR1 MGHDK and CDR2 SYGVNS come from the germline V gene. The CDR3 runs 16 residues. After removal of 1 base from V and 8 bases from J, the junction contained 7 bases not matched to a gene. CDR3 coding DNA: TGTGCCAGCAGTGAATGGTTAGCGGGAGGGTCGGACATTCAGTACTTC. Its protein is CASSEWLAGGSDIQYF.

V usage is TRBV30 and J usage is TRBJ1-1; TRBD1 aligns across 11 bases. The CDR3 runs 14 residues. V shed 4 bases, J shed 4 bases, and the junction held 5 bases outside the gene matches. Germline CDR1 is GTSNPN and CDR2 is SVGIG (reference sequence). CDR3 sequence: CAWKGQGGGTEAFF. The CDR3 nucleotides read TGTGCCTGGAAGGGACAGGGGGGTGGCACTGAAGCTTTCTTT.